This entry describes one T cell receptor (beta chain). The target antigen is unknown. These data originate in a study of STAT5B mutations in CD4+ large granular lymphocyte leukemia. Whole-study results and caveats: Patient CD4-sorted repertoires stayed more clonal than healthy ones after leukemic-clone removal. No patients shared main leukemic clonotypes, though roughly 25% appeared at low frequency elsewhere.

Here immunoSEQ multiplex PCR was the method, and the copy in TCRdb shows in-frame clones only, minus some. The sample lists 30,000 or so clones, around nine tenths occurring once. Control samples were healthy donors' buffy coats. The material sequenced was CD4+ T cells from blood buffy coats. The receptor comes from a human donor in good health.

The CDR3 loop is CASSQGGYNSPLHF. CDR3 nucleotides: TGTGCCAGCAGCCAAGGCGGCTATAATTCACCCCTCCACTTT. This sequence joins TRBV4-2 and TRBJ1-6; D not certain. Germline assignment: CDR1 LGHNA and CDR2 YNFKEQ. V lost 1 base and J lost 3, with 4 bases in between. The CDR3 is 14 residues long.